One T cell receptor beta chain is described in this entry. The antigen is unknown. The data stem from a study of cytomegalovirus exposure and HLA in healthy donors. Whole-study findings and limits: Presence/absence analyses supposed approximately even sequencing depth among donors. Versus the approximately 720-donor mean, an Asian-associated ancestry cluster reportedly showed fewer N-insertions in a later analysis. Rarity held for most TCR sequences, but there were some public TCRs that occurred in many donors. When analyzed later, a missense DCLRE1C variant was found to be linked to TCR beta V- and J-gene trimming.

The V end lost 3 bases, the J end lost 1 base, and 6 bases lay between the germline ends. CDR3 length: 13 residues. Germline values: CDR1 MRHNA, CDR2 SNTAGT. The PCR made use of 60 Vbeta and 13 Jbeta primers. The protocol was immunoSEQ multiplex PCR, while the TCRdb copy is restricted to in-frame clones and leaves out a portion. The table records under 200,000 clones, about 70% of them present only once. The TCR comes from a woman aged 30 to 39 in good health and CMV-seronegative. The sample comprised PBMCs. The rearrangement joins TRBV6-4 to TRBJ1-1, with no clear D. As DNA, the CDR3 is TGTGCCAGCAGTGAGGGAGAGAACACTGAAGCTTTCTTT. This gives the protein CASSEGENTEAFF.